The 6 T cell receptor beta chains below all came from one sample that was sequenced in a study of T-cell memory formation after mild COVID-19. One entry per CDR3 protein results from TCRdb running MiXCR on the 5' RACE reads. Of a few hundred thousand distinct CDR3 sequences listed, roughly 15% are singletons. Input material: PBMCs or a T cell subset sorted from them (not recorded which). All receptors derive from a young man who had mild COVID-19 (a few samples of this study predate the infection). Cell type and time point are not known.

This clonotype turned up a few times. DNA for the CDR3: TGCGCCAGCAGCCAAGAGGGGGATTTGTCACCCCTCCACTTT. It translates to CASSQEGDLSPLHF. V is TRBV4-1 and J is TRBJ1-6, with D possibly matching TRBD1 (5 bases). CDR1 is MGHRA and CDR2 is YSYEKL in the germline V gene. The CDR3 loop spans 14 amino acids. Trimming took off 0 bases at V and 10 bases at J, with 10 bases between the two ends.

The V gene is TRBV5-6, the J gene TRBJ2-1; 8 bases agree with TRBD2. Trimming took 3 bases from V and 8 from J; bases not matched to a gene: 1. The germline CDR1 and CDR2 sequences are SGHDT and YYEEEE. The CDR3 loop spans 12 amino acids. The CDR3 sequence: CASSWGLDEQFF. CDR3 nucleotides: TGTGCCAGCAGCTGGGGACTAGATGAGCAGTTCTTC.

This clonotype was observed a few times. The rearrangement links TRBV21-1 to TRBJ2-2; TRBD1, the table's D call, lacks a check against the DNA. TRBV21-1 is annotated as a pseudogene. This CDR3 spans 18 amino acids. CDR3 region: CASSQILFCRGGTGELFF. DNA for the CDR3: TGTGCCAGCAGCCAGATTCTCTTTTGTAGGGGTGGCACCGGGGAGCTGTTTTTT.

This clonotype was picked up a small number of times. The rearrangement links TRBV6-2 or TRBV6-3 to TRBJ2-1; D gene uncertain. The CDR3 length is 12 residues. V lost 4 bases and J lost 3, with 4 bases in between. CDR1 and CDR2 (germline): MNHEY, SVGEGT. Here the CDR3 reads CASSWRYNEQFF. The CDR3 DNA sequence: TGTGCCAGCAGTTGGCGCTACAATGAGCAGTTCTTC.

This clonotype was recorded a few times. The chain couples TRBV6-1 to TRBJ1-2; D may be TRBD1 (5 bases). The CDR3 contains 13 residues. V lost 5 bases, J lost 7 bases, and 14 bases lay in between. Per germline, CDR1 MNHNS and CDR2 SASEGT. The CDR3 protein is CASSPLGGFGYTF. The CDR3 nucleotides read TGTGCCAGCAGTCCCCTTGGGGGATTTGGCTACACCTTC.

The chain recombines TRBV15 with TRBJ2-6, with TRBD2 matching over 7 bases. V trimming: 8 bases; J trimming: 0 bases; junction bases outside the gene matches: 1. The germline V gene has CDR1 LNHNV and CDR2 YYDKDF (reference sequence). The CDR3 is 14 residues long. DNA for the CDR3: TGTGCCACCGCGGGGGTCTCTGGGGCCAACGTCCTGACTTTC. It encodes CATAGVSGANVLTF.